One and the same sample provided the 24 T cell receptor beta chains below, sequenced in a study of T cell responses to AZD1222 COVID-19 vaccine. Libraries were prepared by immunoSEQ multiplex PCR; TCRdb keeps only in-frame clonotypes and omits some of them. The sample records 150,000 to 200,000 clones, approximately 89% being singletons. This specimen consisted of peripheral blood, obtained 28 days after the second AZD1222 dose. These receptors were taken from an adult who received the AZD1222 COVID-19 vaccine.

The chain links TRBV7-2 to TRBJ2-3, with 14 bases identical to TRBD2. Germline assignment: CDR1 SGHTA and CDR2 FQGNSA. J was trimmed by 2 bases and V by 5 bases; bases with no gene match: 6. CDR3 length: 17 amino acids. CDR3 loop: CASSRTSGGSFTDTQYF. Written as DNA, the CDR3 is TGTGCCAGCAGCCGGACTAGCGGGGGGTCGTTCACAGATACGCAGTATTTT.

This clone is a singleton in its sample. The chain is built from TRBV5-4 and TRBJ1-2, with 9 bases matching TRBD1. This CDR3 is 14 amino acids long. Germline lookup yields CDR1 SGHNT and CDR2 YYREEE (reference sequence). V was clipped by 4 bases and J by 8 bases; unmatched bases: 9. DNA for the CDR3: TGTGCCAGCAGCCACCGTGACAGGGGGGCCGGCTACACCTTC. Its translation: CASSHRDRGAGYTF. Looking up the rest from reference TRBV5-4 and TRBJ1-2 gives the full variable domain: ETGVTQSPTHLIKTRGQQVTLRCSSQSGHNTVSWYQQALGQGPQFIFQYYREEENGRGNFPPRFSGLQFPNYSSELNVNALELDDSALYLCASSHRDRGAGYTFGSGTRLTVV.

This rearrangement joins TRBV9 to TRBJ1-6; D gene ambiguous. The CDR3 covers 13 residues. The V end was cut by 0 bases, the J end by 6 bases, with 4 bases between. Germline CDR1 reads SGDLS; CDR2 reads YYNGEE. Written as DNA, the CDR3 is TGTGCCAGCAGCGTAGGTGGTAATTCACCCCTCCACTTT. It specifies CASSVGGNSPLHF. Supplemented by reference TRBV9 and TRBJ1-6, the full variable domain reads DSGVTQTPKHLITATGQRVTLRCSPRSGDLSVYWYQQSLDQGLQFLIQYYNGEERAKGNILERFSAQQFPDLHSELNLSSLELGDSALYFCASSVGGNSPLHFGNGTRLTVT.

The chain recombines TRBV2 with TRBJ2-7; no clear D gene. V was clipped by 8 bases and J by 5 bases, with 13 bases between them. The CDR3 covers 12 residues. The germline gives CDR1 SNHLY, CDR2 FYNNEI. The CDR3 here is CASSVGKDEQYF. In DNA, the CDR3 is TGTGCCAGCTCAGTGGGCAAGGACGAGCAGTACTTC.

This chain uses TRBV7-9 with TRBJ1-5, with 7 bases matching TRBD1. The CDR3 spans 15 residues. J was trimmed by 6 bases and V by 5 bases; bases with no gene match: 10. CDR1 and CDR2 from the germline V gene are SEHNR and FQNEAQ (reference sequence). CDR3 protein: CASSPLNRGSQPQHF. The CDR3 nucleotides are TGTGCCAGCAGCCCACTGAACAGGGGCAGTCAGCCCCAGCATTTT.

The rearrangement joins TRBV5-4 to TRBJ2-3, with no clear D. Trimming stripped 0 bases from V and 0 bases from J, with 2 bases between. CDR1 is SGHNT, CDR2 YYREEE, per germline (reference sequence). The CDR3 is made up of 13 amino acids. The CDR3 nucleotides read TGTGCCAGCAGCTTGGGAAGCACAGATACGCAGTATTTT. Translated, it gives CASSLGSTDTQYF.

CDR3 DNA sequence: TGTGCCAGCACCCAAGGCGGGACAGGGCTCGAAAAACTGTTTTTT. Protein sequence: CASTQGGTGLEKLFF. The chain is built from TRBV28 and TRBJ1-4; 9 positions agree with TRBD1. V lost 7 bases, J lost 8 bases, and 11 bases stayed unmatched. The CDR3 is made up of 15 amino acids. Germline assignment: CDR1 MDHEN and CDR2 SYDVKM.

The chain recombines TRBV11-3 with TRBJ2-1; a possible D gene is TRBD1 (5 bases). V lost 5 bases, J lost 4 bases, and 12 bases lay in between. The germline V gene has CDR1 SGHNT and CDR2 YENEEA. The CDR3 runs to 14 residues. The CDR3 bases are TGTGCCAGCAGCCAGGGTTGGCAGTACAATGAGCAGTTCTTC. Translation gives CASSQGWQYNEQFF.

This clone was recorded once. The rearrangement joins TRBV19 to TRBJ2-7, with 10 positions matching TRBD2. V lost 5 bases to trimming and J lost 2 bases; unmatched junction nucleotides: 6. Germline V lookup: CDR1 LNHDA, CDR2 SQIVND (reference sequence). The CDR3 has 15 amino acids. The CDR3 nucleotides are TGTGCCAGTAGTCCGACGCTAGCGGGGGCCTACGAGCAGTACTTC. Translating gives CASSPTLAGAYEQYF. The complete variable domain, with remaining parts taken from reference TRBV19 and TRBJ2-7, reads DGGITQSPKYLFRKEGQNVTLSCEQNLNHDAMYWYRQDPGQGLRLIYYSQIVNDFQKGDIAEGYSVSREKKESFPLTVTSAQKNPTAFYLCASSPTLAGAYEQYFGPGTRLTVT.

The CDR3 region has the DNA TGTGCCAGCAGCCTCGACATCACCGGGGAGCTGTTTTTT. Residues: CASSLDITGELFF. The chain uses TRBV14 and TRBJ2-2, with no clear D. Germline V gives CDR1 SGHDN, CDR2 FVKESK. Trimming left V 4 bases short and J 4 bases short, with 7 bases between. The CDR3 covers 13 residues.

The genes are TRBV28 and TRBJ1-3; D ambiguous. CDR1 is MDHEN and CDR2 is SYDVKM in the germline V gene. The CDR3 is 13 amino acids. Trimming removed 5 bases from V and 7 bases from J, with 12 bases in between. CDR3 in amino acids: CASSLLSLNTIYF. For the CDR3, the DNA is TGTGCCAGCAGTCTCCTCTCCCTGAACACCATATATTTT.

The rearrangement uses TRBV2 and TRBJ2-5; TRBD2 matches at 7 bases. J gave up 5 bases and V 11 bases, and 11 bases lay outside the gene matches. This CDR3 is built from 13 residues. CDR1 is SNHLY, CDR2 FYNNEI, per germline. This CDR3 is CAVRGLDIETQYF. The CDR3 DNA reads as TGTGCCGTCAGAGGACTAGACATTGAGACCCAGTACTTC.

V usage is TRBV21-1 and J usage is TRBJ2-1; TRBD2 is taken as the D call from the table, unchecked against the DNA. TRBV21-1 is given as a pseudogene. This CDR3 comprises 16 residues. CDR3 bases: TGTGCCAGCAGCAATCGGGGGGGGCTTATATTAGATGAGCAGTTCTTC. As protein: CASSNRGGLILDEQFF.

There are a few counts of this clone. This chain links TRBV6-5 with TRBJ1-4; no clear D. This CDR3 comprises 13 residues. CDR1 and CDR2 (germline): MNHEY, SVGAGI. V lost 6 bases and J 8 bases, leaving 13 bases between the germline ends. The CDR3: CASRATIREKLFF. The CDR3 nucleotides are TGTGCCAGCAGGGCGACGATTAGGGAAAAACTGTTTTTT.

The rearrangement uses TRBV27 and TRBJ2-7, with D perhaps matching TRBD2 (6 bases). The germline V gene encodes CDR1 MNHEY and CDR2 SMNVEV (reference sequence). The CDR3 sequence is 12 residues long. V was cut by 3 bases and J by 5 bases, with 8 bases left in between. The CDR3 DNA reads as TGTGCCAGCAGTTTCCGCGGGGACGAGCAGTACTTC. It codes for CASSFRGDEQYF.

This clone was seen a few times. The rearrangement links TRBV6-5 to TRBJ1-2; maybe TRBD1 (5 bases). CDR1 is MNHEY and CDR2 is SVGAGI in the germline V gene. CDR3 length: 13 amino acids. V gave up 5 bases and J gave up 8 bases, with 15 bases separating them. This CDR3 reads CASSPGAWGGYTF. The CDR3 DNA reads TGTGCCAGCAGTCCTGGGGCCTGGGGAGGCTACACCTTC.

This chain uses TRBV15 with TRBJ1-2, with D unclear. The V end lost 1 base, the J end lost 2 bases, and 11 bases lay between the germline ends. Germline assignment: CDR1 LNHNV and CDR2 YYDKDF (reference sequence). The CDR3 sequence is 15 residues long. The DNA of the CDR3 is TGTGCCACCAGCAGAGGCCGAGCAACGAACTATGGCTACACCTTC. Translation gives CATSRGRATNYGYTF.

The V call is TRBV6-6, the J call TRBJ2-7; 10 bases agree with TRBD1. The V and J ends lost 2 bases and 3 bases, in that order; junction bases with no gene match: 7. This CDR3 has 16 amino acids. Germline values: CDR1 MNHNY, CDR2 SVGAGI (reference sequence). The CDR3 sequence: CASSYRDRGNYYEQYF. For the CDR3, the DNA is TGTGCCAGCAGTTACCGGGACAGGGGCAACTACTACGAGCAGTACTTC.

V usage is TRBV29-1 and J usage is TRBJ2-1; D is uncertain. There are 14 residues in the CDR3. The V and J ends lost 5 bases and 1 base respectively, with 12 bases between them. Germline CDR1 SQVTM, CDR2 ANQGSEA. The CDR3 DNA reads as TGCAGCGTTTGTCTGGAAGAATCCTACAATGAGCAGTTCTTC. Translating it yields CSVCLEESYNEQFF.

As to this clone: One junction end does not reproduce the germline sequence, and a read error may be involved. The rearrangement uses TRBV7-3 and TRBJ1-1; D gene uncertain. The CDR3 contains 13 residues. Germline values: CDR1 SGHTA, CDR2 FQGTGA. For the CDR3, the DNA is TGTGCCAGCAGCCTAACAAGGGACACTGAAGCTTTCTTT. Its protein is CASSLTRDTEAFF.

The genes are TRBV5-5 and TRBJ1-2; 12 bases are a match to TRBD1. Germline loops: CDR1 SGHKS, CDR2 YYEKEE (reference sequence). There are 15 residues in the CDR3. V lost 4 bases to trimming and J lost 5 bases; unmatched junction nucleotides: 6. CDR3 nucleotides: TGTGCCAGCAGCAAGCCGGGACAGGGGGCTTATGGCTACACCTTC. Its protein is CASSKPGQGAYGYTF.

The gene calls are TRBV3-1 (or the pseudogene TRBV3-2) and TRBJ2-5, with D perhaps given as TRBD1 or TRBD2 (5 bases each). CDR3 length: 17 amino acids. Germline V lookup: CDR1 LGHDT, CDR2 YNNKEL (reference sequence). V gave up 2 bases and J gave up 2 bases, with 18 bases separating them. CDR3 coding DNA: TGTGCCAGCAGCCAATGGGCAGGGTTATGGGGGCAAGAGACCCAGTACTTC. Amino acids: CASSQWAGLWGQETQYF.

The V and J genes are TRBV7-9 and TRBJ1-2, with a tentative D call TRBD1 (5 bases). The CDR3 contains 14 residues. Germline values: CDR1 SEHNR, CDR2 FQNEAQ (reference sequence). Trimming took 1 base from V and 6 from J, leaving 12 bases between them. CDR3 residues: CASSLGAGSNGYTF. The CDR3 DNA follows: TGTGCCAGCAGCTTAGGTGCAGGGTCGAATGGCTACACCTTC.

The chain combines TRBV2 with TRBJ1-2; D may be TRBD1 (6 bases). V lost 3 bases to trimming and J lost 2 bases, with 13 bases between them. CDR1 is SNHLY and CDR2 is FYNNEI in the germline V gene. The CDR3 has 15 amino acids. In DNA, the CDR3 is TGTGCCAGCAGTGATTCCCTGACAGGAAACTATGGCTACACCTTC. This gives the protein CASSDSLTGNYGYTF.